The rows below give T cell receptor beta chains drawn from one sample of a study of tumor and adjacent non-tumor tissue in lung cancer. TCRdb itself ran the multiplex PCR reads through MiXCR, one entry per CDR3 protein. The table records 85,000 to 100,000 distinct CDR3 sequences, less than 75% of them present only once. The sample taken for sequencing was lung tumor tissue. All receptors come from a man between 60 and 75 years old with non-small cell lung cancer. CDR3s include the opening cysteine and the closing phenylalanine or tryptophan. The D gene is left open where the match is weak. The size field is filled for only some rows; it gives once, few, many or a size class.

cdr3_nt | cdr3_aa | j_call | v_call | clone_size | d_call | cdr3_length
TGTGCCAGTAGTGAACGGACAACGAACAATGAAGCTTTCTTT | CASSERTTNNEAFF | TRBJ1-1 | TRBV6-1 | - | - | 14
TGTGCCAGCAGCAGGGCCCCTGGAAACACCATATATTTT | CASSRAPGNTIYF | TRBJ1-3 | TRBV28 | many | - | 13
TGTGTCACCAGTGAGCCCCCCCGAGAGACCCAGTACTTC | CVTSEPPRETQYF | TRBJ2-5 | TRBV6-1 | - | - | 13
TGTGCCACCAGAGCGGGGATTAGCCCCTACAATGAGCAGTTCTTC | CATRAGISPYNEQFF | TRBJ2-1 | TRBV6-1 | - | TRBD2 | 15
TGTGCCATCAGTGAAGCGAGGGCGGGCGATGAAGCTTTCTTT | CAISEARAGDEAFF | TRBJ1-1 | TRBV10-3 | - | - | 14
TGCAGTGCTAGAGCTTCAAGCGGGGGTAAGACCCGGGAGCTGTTTTTT | CSARASSGGKTRELFF | TRBJ2-2 | TRBV20-1 | - | TRBD2 | 16
TGCGCCAGCAGCTTACACGTACTAGCCGTCCAAGCGACCCAGTACTTC | CASSLHVLAVQATQYF | TRBJ2-5 | TRBV11-2 | - | - | 16
TGTGCTAGCAGCCAGGACAGGTGTGGTGAGACCCAGTACTTC | CASSQDRCGETQYF | TRBJ2-5 | TRBV7-7 | - | TRBD1 | 14
TGTGCCAGCAGGGGAAAGGACGGGACTGAAGCTTTCTTT | CASRGKDGTEAFF | TRBJ1-1 | TRBV28 | - | - | 13
TGCGCCATCGCGGACGCATCCTACAATGAGCCGTTCTTC | CAIADASYNEPFF | TRBJ2-1 | TRBV6-6 | - | - | 13
TGCAGCTTTGTGGCCGGACGGCAATTCCGAGAGACCCAGTACTTC | CSFVAGRQFRETQYF | TRBJ2-5 | TRBV29-1 | - | - | 15
TGCAGTGCTACCTCCGGGACAGGGACCGCTACGTTAAGCACAGATACGCAGTATTTT | CSATSGTGTATLSTDTQYF | TRBJ2-3 | TRBV20-1 | - | TRBD1 | 19
TGCAGTGCTACCGCCTGGAATCAGCCCCAGCATTTT | CSATAWNQPQHF | TRBJ1-5 | TRBV20-1 | - | - | 12
TGTGCCAGCAGTTATCACAGCGGAGAGGGTTGTGAAAAACTGTTTTTT | CASSYHSGEGCEKLFF | TRBJ1-4 | TRBV6-5 | - | - | 16
TGCAGCGTTGAACTCGACAATGCCTACGAGCAGTACTTC | CSVELDNAYEQYF | TRBJ2-7 | TRBV29-1 | - | - | 13
TGTGCCAGAAGTTTACTAGGTAACGGCGGTGAGGCTTTCTTT | CARSLLGNGGEAFF | TRBJ1-1 | TRBV12-3/TRBV12-4 | - | - | 14
TGCGCCAGCAGCCTACGACCGACTAGTGGAAGCACAGATATGCAGTATTTT | CASSLRPTSGSTDMQYF | TRBJ2-3 | TRBV5-1 | - | - | 17
TGTGCCTGGAATCCGCAGCGACGCTTCTACGAGCAGTACTTC | CAWNPQRRFYEQYF | TRBJ2-7 | TRBV30 | - | - | 14
TGTACCAGCAGCAGTTTAGGGGAGACCCAGTACTTC | CTSSSLGETQYF | TRBJ2-5 | TRBV10-2 | - | - | 12
TGTGCCAGCGGGCAGTTGAGTATCGGGGAGCTGTTTTTT | CASGQLSIGELFF | TRBJ2-2 | TRBV12-3/TRBV12-4 | many | - | 13
TGTGCCAGCATTAAGACTTCTAGTGCCGGGGAGCTGTTTTTT | CASIKTSSAGELFF | TRBJ2-2 | TRBV12-3/TRBV12-4 | - | - | 14
TGCAGTGCTAGAGTTCCCGAGCAATATGGCTTGTCCGTGTCCAATGAGCAGTTCTTC | CSARVPEQYGLSVSNEQFF | TRBJ2-1 | TRBV20-1 | - | - | 19
TGTGCCGGCAGAACAGGGGGCTATATCACTAAAGCTTTCTTT | CAGRTGGYITKAFF | TRBJ1-1 | TRBV6-2/TRBV6-3 | - | TRBD1 | 14
TGTGCCAGCAGTTTAAGGACTAGCGTGAGCTCCTACGAGCAGTACTTC | CASSLRTSVSSYEQYF | TRBJ2-7 | TRBV28 | - | TRBD2 | 16
TGTGCCAGCAGAGCGCCGGGACACAGGCGGCCCCTCCACTTT | CASRAPGHRRPLHF | TRBJ1-6 | TRBV12-3/TRBV12-4 | many | - | 14
TGTACCAGCAGTTTCGGACAGGAAGCAAATTCACCCATCCACTTT | CTSSFGQEANSPIHF | TRBJ1-6 | TRBV6-1 | - | TRBD1 | 15
TGTGCCAGCAGTCCCGACAGGGACAACATGAAAGCTTTCTTT | CASSPDRDNMKAFF | TRBJ1-1 | TRBV6-5 | many | TRBD1 | 14
TGCGCCAGCACTATCGGCGGGCTGAACACCGGGGAGCTGTTTTTT | CASTIGGLNTGELFF | TRBJ2-2 | TRBV4-1 | - | - | 15
TGTGCCAGCAGCTTAGAGGTGGGCTATGGCTACACCTTC | CASSLEVGYGYTF | TRBJ1-2 | TRBV7-8 | - | - | 13